The present T cell receptor beta chain was sequenced within a study of cytomegalovirus exposure and HLA in healthy donors. Study-wide context: From donors who were HLA-typed, an early data release held about 85 million unique TCRs. Study-level points and caveats: Cytomegalovirus-associated status was assigned to more than 150 TCR beta chains. Within a later analysis, the majority of CMV-associated TCR beta chains appeared HLA-restricted. Later analysis associated a missense DCLRE1C variant with TCR beta V- and J-gene trimming.

The germline V and J ends were trimmed by 4 bases and 7 bases, with 8 bases remaining between them. This CDR3 spans 11 amino acids. Per the germline V gene, CDR1 is MDHEN and CDR2 is SYDVKM. This clone is a singleton in its sample. What it recognizes is unknown. It was with 60 Vbeta and 13 Jbeta primers that the PCR ran. Here immunoSEQ multiplex PCR was the method, and the copy in TCRdb shows in-frame clones only, minus some. The sample contains about 140,000 clones, 76% of which appear only once. The sample was PBMCs. The V and J genes are TRBV28 and TRBJ2-7; the D is unclear. This receptor was obtained from a man aged 40-55 years in good health and CMV-seronegative. This chain's CDR3 is CASSSPLEQYF. The CDR3, as DNA: TGTGCCAGCAGTTCCCCCCTTGAGCAGTACTTC.